This T cell receptor (beta chain) emerged from a study of response to subunit inactivated influenza vaccine. This CDR3 comprises 15 residues. CDR1 is ENHRY and CDR2 is SYGVKD in the germline V gene. V shed 4 bases and J shed 3 bases, with 14 bases lying between them. Findings and limits, study-wide: Each seasonal flu vaccination may recruit only limited new T cells, authors suggested.

This clonotype was counted many times. Its target is not known. TCRdb re-called the RT-PCR reads with MiXCR, one entry per CDR3 protein. The sample yields around 580,000 distinct CDR3 sequences, roughly 10% seen once. V usage is TRBV10-3 and J usage is TRBJ2-3, with D perhaps TRBD1 or TRBD2 (6 bases each). The input for sequencing was PBMCs from blood, taken on the day of vaccination. The source of this sequence is a man aged 50 or older who received an inactivated influenza vaccine. The CDR3 DNA is TGTGCCATCAGTGCTACGGGGGCGCAAACAGATACGCAGTATTTT. It encodes CAISATGAQTDTQYF.